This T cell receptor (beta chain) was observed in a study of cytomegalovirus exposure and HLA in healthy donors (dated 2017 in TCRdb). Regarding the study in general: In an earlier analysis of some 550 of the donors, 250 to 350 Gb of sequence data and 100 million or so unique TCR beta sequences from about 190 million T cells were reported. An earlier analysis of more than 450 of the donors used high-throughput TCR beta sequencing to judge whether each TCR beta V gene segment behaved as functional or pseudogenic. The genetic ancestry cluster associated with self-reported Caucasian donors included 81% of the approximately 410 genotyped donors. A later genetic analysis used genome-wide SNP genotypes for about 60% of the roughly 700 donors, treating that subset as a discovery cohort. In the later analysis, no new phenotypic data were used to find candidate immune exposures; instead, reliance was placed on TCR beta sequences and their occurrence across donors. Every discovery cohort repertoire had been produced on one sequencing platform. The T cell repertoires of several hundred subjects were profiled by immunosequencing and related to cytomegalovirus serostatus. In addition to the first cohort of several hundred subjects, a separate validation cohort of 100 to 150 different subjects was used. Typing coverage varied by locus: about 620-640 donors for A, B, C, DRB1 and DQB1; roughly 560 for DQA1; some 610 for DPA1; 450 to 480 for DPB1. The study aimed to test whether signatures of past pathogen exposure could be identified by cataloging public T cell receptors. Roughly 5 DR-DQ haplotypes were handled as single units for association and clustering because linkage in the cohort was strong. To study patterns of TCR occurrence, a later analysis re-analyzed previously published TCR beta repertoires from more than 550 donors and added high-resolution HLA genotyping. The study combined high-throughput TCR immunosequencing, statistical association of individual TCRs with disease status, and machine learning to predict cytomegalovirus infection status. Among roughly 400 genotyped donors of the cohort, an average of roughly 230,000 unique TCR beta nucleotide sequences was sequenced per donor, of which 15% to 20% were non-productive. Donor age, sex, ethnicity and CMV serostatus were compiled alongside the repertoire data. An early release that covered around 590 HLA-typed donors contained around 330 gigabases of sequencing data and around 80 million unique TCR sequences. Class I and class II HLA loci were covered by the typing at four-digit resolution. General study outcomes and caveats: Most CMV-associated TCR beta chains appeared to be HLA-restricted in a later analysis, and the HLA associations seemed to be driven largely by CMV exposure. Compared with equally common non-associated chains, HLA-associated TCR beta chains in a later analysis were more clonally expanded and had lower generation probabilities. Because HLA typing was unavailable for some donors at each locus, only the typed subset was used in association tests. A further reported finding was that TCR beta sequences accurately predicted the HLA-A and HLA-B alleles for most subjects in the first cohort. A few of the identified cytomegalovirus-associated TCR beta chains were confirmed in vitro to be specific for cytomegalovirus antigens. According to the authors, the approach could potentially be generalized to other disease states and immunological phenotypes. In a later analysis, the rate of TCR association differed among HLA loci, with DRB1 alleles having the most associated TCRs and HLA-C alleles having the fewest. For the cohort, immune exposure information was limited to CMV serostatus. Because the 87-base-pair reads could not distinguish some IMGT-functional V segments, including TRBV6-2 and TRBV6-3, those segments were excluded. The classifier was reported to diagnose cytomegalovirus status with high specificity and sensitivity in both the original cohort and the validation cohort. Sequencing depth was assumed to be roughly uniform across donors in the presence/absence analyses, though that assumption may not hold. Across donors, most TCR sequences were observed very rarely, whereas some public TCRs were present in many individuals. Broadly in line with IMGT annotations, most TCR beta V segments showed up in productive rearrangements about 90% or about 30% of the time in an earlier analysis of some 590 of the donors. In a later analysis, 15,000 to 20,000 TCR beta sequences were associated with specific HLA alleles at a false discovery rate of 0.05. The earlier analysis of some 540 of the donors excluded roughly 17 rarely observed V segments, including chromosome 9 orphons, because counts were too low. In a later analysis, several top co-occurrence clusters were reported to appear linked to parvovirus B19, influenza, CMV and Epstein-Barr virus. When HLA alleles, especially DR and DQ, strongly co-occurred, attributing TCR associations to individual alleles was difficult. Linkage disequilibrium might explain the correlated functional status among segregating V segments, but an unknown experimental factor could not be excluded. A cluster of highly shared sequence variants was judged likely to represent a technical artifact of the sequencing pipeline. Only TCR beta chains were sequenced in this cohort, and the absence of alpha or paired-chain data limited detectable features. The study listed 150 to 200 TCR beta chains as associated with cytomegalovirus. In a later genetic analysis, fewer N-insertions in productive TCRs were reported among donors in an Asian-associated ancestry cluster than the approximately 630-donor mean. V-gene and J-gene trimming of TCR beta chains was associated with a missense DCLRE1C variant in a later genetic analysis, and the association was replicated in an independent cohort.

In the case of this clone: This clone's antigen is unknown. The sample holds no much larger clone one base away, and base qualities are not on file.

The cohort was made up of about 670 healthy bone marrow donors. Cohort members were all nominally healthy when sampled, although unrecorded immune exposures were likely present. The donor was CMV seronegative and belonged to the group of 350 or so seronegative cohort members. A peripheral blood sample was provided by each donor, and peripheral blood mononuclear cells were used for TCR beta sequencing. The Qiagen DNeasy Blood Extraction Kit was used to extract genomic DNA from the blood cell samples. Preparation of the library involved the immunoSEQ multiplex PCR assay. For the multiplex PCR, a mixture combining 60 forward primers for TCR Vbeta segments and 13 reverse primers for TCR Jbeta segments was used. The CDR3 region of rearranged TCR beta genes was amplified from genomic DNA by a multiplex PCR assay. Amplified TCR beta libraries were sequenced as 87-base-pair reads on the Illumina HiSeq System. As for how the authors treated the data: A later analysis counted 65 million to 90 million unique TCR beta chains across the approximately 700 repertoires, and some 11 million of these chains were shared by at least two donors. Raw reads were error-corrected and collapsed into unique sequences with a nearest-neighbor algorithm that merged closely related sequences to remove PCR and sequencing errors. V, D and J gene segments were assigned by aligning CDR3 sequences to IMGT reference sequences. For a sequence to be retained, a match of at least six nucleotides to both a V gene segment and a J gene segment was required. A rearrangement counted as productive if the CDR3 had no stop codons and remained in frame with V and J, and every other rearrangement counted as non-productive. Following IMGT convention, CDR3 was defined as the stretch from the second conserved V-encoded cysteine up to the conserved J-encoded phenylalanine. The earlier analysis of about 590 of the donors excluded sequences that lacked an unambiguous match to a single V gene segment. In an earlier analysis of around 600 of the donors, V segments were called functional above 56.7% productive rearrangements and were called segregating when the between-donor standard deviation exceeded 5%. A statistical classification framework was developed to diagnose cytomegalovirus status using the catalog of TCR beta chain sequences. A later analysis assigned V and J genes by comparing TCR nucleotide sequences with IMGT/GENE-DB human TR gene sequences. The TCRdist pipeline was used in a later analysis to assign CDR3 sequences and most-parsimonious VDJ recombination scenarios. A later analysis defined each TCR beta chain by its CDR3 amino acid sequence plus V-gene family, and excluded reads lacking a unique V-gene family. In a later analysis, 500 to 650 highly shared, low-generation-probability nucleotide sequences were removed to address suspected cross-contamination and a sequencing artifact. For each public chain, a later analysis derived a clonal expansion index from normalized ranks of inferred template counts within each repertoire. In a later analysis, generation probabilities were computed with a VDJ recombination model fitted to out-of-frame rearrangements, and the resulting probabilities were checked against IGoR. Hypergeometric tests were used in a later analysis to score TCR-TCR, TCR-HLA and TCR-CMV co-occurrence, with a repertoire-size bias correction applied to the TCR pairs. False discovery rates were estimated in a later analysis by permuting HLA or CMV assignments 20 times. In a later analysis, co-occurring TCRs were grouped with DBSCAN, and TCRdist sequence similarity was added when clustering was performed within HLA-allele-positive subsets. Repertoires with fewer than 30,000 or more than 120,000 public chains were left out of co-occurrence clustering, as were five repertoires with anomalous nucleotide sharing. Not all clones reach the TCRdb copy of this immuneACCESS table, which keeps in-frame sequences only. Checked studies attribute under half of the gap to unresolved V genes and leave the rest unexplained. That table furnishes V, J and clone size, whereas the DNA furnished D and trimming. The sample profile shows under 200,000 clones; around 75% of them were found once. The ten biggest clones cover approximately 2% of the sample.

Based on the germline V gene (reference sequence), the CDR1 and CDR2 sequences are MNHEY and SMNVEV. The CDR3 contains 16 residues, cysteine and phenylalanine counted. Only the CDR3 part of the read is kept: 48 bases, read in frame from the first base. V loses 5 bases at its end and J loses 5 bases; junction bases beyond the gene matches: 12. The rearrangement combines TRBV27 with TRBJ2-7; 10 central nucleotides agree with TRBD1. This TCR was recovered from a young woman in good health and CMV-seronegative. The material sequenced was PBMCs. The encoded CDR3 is CASSNPWDRGINEQYF. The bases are TGTGCCAGCAGTAATCCATGGGACAGGGGAATAAACGAGCAGTACTTC.